This T cell receptor (beta chain) was captured in a study of cytomegalovirus exposure and HLA in healthy donors. It was with 60 Vbeta and 13 Jbeta primers that the PCR ran. Sequenced by immunoSEQ multiplex PCR; TCRdb stores in-frame clones only, minus some. The repertoire holds about 160,000 clones, with 65% to 85% as singletons. Looked up from germline, CDR1 is SEHNR and CDR2 is FQNEAQ (reference sequence). With 2 bases clipped from V and 1 base from J, the junction kept 8 bases outside the gene matches. This CDR3 comprises 18 residues. In this sample, this clone turned up once. Sequenced material: PBMCs. The source is a man in his fifties in good health and CMV-seropositive. This rearrangement joins TRBV7-9 to TRBJ2-6; TRBD1 matches 7 bases. The DNA for the CDR3 is TGTGCCAGCAGCTTACCGGGACAGTTGTTATCTGGGGCCAACGTCCTGACTTTC. Translated: CASSLPGQLLSGANVLTF.